This section outlines one TCR beta chain sequence together with its context. In the original analysis: Amplification with reference gene primers provided the estimates of nucleated cell counts. Sequenced by immunoSEQ multiplex PCR; TCRdb stores in-frame clones only, minus some. V, J and clone size were drawn from that table, and D and trimming were deduced from the DNA. The profile shows 90,000 or so clones, roughly 86% of them singletons. The entry originates in a study of blood T cell repertoires in COVID-19. At the level of the study: Spain, Italy and the United States supplied samples that represented acute and convalescent COVID-19. Sample material is recorded as cDNA or gDNA derived from T cells, B-cell-depleted T cells, or PBMCs.

V was clipped by 7 bases and J by 5 bases; unmatched bases: 11. CDR3 length: 17 residues. Per the germline V gene, CDR1 is MDHEN and CDR2 is SYDVKM. Sequenced sample: peripheral blood. The rearrangement links TRBV28 to TRBJ2-7; TRBD2 matches at 16 bases. This sequence originates from a man in his fifties or sixties with active COVID-19. CDR3 in amino acids: CASIPGGLAGGGHEQYF. CDR3 sequence (DNA): TGTGCCAGCATTCCCGGGGGACTAGCGGGAGGGGGCCACGAGCAGTACTTC. The whole variable domain, filled in from reference TRBV28 and TRBJ2-7, reads DVKVTQSSRYLVKRTGEKVFLECVQDMDHENMFWYRQDPGLGLRLIYFSYDVKMKEKGDIPEGYSVSREKKERFSLILESASTNQTSMYLCASIPGGLAGGGHEQYFGPGTRLTVT.